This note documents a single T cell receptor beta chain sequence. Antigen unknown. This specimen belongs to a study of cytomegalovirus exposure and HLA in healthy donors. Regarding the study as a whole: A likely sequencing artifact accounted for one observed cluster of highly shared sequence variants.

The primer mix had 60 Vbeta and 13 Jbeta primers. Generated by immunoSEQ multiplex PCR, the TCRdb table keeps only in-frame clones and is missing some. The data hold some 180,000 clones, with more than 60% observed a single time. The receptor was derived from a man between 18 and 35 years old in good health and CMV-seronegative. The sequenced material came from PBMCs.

CDR3 region: CATSREKVWTGGGYTF. The CDR3 DNA reads TGTGCCACCAGCAGAGAAAAAGTGTGGACAGGGGGCGGCTACACCTTC. The chain recombines TRBV15 with TRBJ1-2, with 11 bases aligning to TRBD1. The CDR3 spans 16 residues. Losses at the gene ends were 0 bases for V and 8 bases for J; bases not matched to a gene: 8. Germline CDR1 LNHNV, CDR2 YYDKDF (reference sequence).